Included here is one T cell receptor (beta chain) sequence, with context. No antigen is known for it. The assay was immunoSEQ multiplex PCR, and TCRdb's table has in-frame clones only and misses some. In the table there are more than 60,000 clones, around 97% of which are singletons. This specimen comes from a study of cytomegalovirus exposure and HLA in healthy donors. As for the study in general: The 95 to 150 validation repertoires, a later analysis reported, used the same platform as the roughly 610 first-cohort repertoires. Study-wide points: Confirmation was obtained in vitro that three CMV-associated chains are specific for CMV antigens. Later, an analysis found that TCR clusters from the first cohort tended to co-occur in the roughly 120 validation repertoires.

Germline assignment: CDR1 SGHRS and CDR2 YFSETQ. Trimming pared 0 bases from V and 1 base from J, leaving 8 bases between. The CDR3 totals 15 residues. The specimen was PBMCs. The source is a woman between 18 and 29 years old in good health and CMV-seropositive. The gene calls are TRBV5-1 and TRBJ2-1; no definite D call. The CDR3 region is CASSLASGSYNEQFF. The DNA of the CDR3 is TGCGCCAGCAGCTTGGCATCCGGGTCCTACAATGAGCAGTTCTTC.